These 9 T cell receptor beta chains share one sample of origin, sequenced in a study of cytotoxic CD8 clonotypes in ibrutinib-treated CLL. This table comes from immunoSEQ multiplex PCR, and its TCRdb copy is limited to in-frame clones, with some not included. There are approximately 130,000 clones in the sample; around four fifths occur only once, and 2.5% to 3.5% lies in the top ten. This specimen was PBMCs, taken after 24 months of ibrutinib treatment. Receptors were obtained from a human donor with chronic lymphocytic leukemia.

The CDR3, as DNA: TGTGCCAGCAGCCAAGATCGCGGGGGTCGCTACACCTTC. Translation gives CASSQDRGGRYTF. This chain connects TRBV4-2 to TRBJ1-2, with D possibly TRBD1 on 5 matching bases. Trimming cost V 0 bases and J 9 bases, with 11 bases left between them. This CDR3 contains 13 residues. CDR1 is LGHNA, CDR2 YNFKEQ, per germline.

The DNA for the CDR3 is TGTGCCAGCAGCGTTATGGGCAATGAGCAGTTCTTC. Translating it yields CASSVMGNEQFF. This chain uses TRBV9 with TRBJ2-1, with D unclear. Per the germline V gene, CDR1 is SGDLS and CDR2 is YYNGEE. V lost 2 bases and J lost 6, with 6 bases in between. The CDR3 sequence is 12 residues long.

V is TRBV2 and J is TRBJ1-1; TRBD1 might be the D (5 bases). Germline CDR1 and CDR2: SNHLY and FYNNEI. The germline V and J ends were trimmed by 5 bases and 1 base, with 23 bases remaining between them. The CDR3 runs to 18 residues. CDR3 nucleotide sequence: TGTGCCAGCAGTCCGACGGTGGGTGGGGGGGTTAAGAACACTGAAGCTTTCTTT. Translated, it gives CASSPTVGGGVKNTEAFF.

V is TRBV6-6 and J is TRBJ2-5, with TRBD1 identical over 7 bases. The length of the CDR3 is 14 residues. Per the germline V gene, CDR1 is MNHNY and CDR2 is SVGAGI (reference sequence). With 4 bases clipped from V and 0 bases from J, the junction kept 2 bases outside the gene matches. The CDR3 DNA follows: TGTGCCAGCAGTTGGACAGGAAACCAAGAGACCCAGTACTTC. Translated: CASSWTGNQETQYF.

This chain joins TRBV7-2 and TRBJ2-6; TRBD2 aligns across 13 bases. Germline CDR1 SGHTA, CDR2 FQGNSA. The CDR3 extends over 19 amino acids. Trimming at V came to 3 bases and at J to 0 bases, leaving 5 bases not matched to a gene. The CDR3 coding sequence is TGTGCCAGCAGCTTGGGACTAGCGGGGTTCCGCTCTGGGGCCAACGTCCTGACTTTC. Protein sequence: CASSLGLAGFRSGANVLTF.

The V gene is TRBV19, the J gene TRBJ1-5; TRBD1 aligns across 10 bases. With V trimmed by 6 bases and J by 3 bases, 8 bases remained unmatched. CDR1 is LNHDA, CDR2 SQIVND, per germline (reference sequence). The CDR3 extends over 16 amino acids. The CDR3 DNA reads as TGTGCCAGTAGACCCCCGGGACAGGGGTCCAATCAGCCCCAGCATTTT. The encoded protein is CASRPPGQGSNQPQHF.

J is TRBJ1-6 and V is TRBV7-3; D uncertain. V was clipped by 0 bases and J by 0 bases, with 6 bases between them. Germline V gene sequence: CDR1 SGHTA, CDR2 FQGTGA. CDR3 length equals 16 residues. In DNA, the CDR3 is TGTGCCAGCAGCTTAACTGCTAGCTCCTATAATTCACCCCTCCACTTT. This sequence encodes CASSLTASSYNSPLHF.

The chain is built from TRBV6-6 and TRBJ1-4, with D tentatively TRBD1 (5 bases). Germline V gives CDR1 MNHNY, CDR2 SVGAGI (reference sequence). The CDR3 contains 15 residues. V dropped 0 bases and J dropped 5 bases, with 10 bases sitting between them. CDR3 sequence reads: CASSYSGDPNEKLFF. In DNA, the CDR3 is TGTGCCAGCAGTTACTCGGGGGATCCAAATGAAAAACTGTTTTTT.

This chain connects TRBV7-8 to TRBJ2-5; TRBD2 matches 13 bases. J was trimmed by 5 bases and V by 1 base; bases with no gene match: 7. The CDR3 covers 17 residues. CDR1 is SGHVS, CDR2 FQNEAQ, per germline. Here the CDR3 reads CASSLGLAGGRGETQYF. CDR3 nucleotides: TGTGCCAGCAGCTTAGGACTAGCGGGGGGCAGGGGGGAGACCCAGTACTTC. Together with reference TRBV7-8 and TRBJ2-5, the CDR3 gives the full variable domain: GAGVSQSPRYKVAKRGQDVALRCDPISGHVSLFWYQQALGQGPEFLTYFQNEAQLDKSGLPSDRFFAERPEGSVSTLKIQRTQQEDSAVYLCASSLGLAGGRGETQYFGPGTRLLVL.